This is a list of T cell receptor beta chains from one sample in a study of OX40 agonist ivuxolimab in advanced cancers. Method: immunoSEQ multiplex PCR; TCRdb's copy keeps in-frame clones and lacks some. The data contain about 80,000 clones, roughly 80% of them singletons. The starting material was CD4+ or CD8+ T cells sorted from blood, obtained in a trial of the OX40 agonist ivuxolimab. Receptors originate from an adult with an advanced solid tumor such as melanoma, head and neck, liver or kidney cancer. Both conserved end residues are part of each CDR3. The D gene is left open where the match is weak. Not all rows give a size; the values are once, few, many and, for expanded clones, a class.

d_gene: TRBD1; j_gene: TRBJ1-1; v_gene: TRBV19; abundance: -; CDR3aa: CASRTPGQGATEAFF; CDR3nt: TGTGCCAGTCGTACTCCGGGACAGGGGGCCACTGAAGCTTTCTTT
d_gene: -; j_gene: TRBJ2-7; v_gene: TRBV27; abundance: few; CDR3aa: CASSNGAGVYEQYF; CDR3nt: TGTGCCAGCAGTAACGGAGCAGGAGTCTACGAGCAGTACTTC
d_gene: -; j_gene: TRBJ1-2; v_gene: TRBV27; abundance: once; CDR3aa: CASSYRQDLSNYGYTF; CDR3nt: TGTGCCAGCAGTTACCGACAGGACCTCTCTAACTATGGCTACACCTTC
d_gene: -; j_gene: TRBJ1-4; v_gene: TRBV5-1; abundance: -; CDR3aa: CASRGRDTTNEKLFF; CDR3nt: TGCGCCAGCAGGGGACGTGACACAACTAATGAAAAACTGTTTTTT
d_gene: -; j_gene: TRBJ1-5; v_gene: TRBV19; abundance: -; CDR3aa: CASSKGSGKGANQPQHF; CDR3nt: TGTGCCAGTAGTAAAGGGTCAGGGAAAGGTGCCAATCAGCCCCAGCATTTT
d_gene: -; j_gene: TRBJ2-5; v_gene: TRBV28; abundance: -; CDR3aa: CASRKRETQYF; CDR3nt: TGTGCCAGCAGGAAACGGGAGACCCAGTACTTC
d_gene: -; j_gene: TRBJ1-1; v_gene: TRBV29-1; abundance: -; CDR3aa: CSVVRGTEAFF; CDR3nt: TGCAGCGTTGTACGGGGGACTGAAGCTTTCTTT
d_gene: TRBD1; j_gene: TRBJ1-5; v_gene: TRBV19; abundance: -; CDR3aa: CASTKRGQNNQPQHF; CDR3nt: TGTGCCAGTACCAAGAGGGGGCAAAACAATCAGCCCCAGCATTTT
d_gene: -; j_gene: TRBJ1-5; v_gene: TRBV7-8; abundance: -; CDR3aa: CASSLAHLDQPQHF; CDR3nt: TGTGCCAGCAGCTTAGCTCACCTTGATCAGCCCCAGCATTTT
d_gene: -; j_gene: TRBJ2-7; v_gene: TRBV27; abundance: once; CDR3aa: CASSLQSNSYEQYF; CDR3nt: TGTGCCAGCAGTTTACAGTCGAACTCCTACGAGCAGTACTTC
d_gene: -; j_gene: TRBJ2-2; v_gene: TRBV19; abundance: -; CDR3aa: CASNAAGSVSGELFF; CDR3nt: TGTGCCAGTAACGCGGCAGGGTCGGTGTCCGGGGAGCTGTTTTTT
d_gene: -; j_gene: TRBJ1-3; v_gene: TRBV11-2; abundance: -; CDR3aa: CASSVPGRGLSGNTIYF; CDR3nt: TGTGCCAGCAGTGTCCCGGGACGGGGGCTCTCTGGAAACACCATATATTTT
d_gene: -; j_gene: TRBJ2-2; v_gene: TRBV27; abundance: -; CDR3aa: CASSFRGTGELFF; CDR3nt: TGTGCCAGCAGTTTTCGAGGAACCGGGGAGCTGTTTTTT
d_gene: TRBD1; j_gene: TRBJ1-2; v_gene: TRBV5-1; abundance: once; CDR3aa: CASKNHLQQGARGYTF; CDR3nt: TGCGCCAGCAAAAACCATCTACAACAGGGGGCGCGCGGCTACACCTTC
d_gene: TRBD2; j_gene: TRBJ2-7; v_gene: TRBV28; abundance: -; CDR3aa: CASSGPGLAGGHYEQYF; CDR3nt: TGTGCCAGCAGTGGGCCGGGACTAGCGGGAGGGCACTACGAGCAGTACTTC
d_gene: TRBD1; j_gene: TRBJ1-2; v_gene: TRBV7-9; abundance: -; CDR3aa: CASSPGGGLLTNYGYTF; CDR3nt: TGTGCCAGCAGCCCAGGGGGGGGACTACTAACTAACTATGGCTACACCTTC
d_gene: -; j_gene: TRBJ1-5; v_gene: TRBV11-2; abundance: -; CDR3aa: CASSLGGEFGQPQHF; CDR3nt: TGTGCCAGCAGCTTAGGAGGTGAATTCGGTCAGCCCCAGCATTTT
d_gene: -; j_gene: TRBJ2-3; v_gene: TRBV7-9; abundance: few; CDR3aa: CASSSTTDTQYF; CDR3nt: TGTGCCAGCAGCTCCACCACAGATACGCAGTATTTT
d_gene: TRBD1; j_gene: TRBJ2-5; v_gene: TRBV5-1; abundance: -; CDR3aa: CASSLTGGMETQYF; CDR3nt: TGCGCCAGCAGCTTGACAGGGGGCATGGAGACCCAGTACTTC
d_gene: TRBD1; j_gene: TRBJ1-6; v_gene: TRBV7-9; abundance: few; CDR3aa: CASSKQGAINSPLHF; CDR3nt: TGTGCCAGCAGCAAACAGGGGGCGATTAATTCACCCCTCCACTTT
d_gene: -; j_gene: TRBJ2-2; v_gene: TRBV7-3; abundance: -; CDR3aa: CASSPTRTGELFF; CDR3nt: TGTGCCAGCAGCCCGACTCGAACCGGGGAGCTGTTTTTT
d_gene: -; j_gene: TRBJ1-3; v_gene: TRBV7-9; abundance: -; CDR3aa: CASSLGQPGNTIYF; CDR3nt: TGTGCCAGCAGCTTAGGACAGCCTGGAAACACCATATATTTT
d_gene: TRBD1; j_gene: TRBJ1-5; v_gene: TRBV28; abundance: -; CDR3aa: CASSIGQGVSNQPQHF; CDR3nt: TGTGCCAGCAGTATAGGACAGGGCGTGAGCAATCAGCCCCAGCATTTT
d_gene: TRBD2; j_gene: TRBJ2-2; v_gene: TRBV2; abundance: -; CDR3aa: CASRVGLAAFTGELFF; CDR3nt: TGTGCCAGCCGAGTGGGACTAGCGGCGTTCACCGGGGAGCTGTTTTTT